The rows below give T cell receptor beta chains drawn from one sample of a study of blood T cells in healthy people across ages. Each CDR3 protein gets one entry after TCRdb re-called the 5' RACE reads with MiXCR. The table lists about 830,000 distinct CDR3 sequences, around two thirds of them singletons. Source material: blood. The origin of the receptors is a man aged 25-45 years in good health. CDR3s include the opening cysteine and the closing phenylalanine or tryptophan. Each record gives: CDR3 DNA, CDR3 protein, D gene, J gene, V gene, clone size. D genes are given only for firm matches. Some rows mark clone size as missing; the rest say once, few, many or name a class of expanded clone.

CDR3nt: TGTACCAGCACAAGTACGGACAGGGGACAAGAGACCCAGTACTTC
CDR3aa: CTSTSTDRGQETQYF
d_gene: TRBD1
j_gene: TRBJ2-5
v_gene: TRBV27
abundance: NA

CDR3nt: TGCGCCAGCAGCTGGGGGCCCATCTCCGGGACAGCGAACGAGCAGTACTTC
CDR3aa: CASSWGPISGTANEQYF
d_gene: TRBD1
j_gene: TRBJ2-7
v_gene: TRBV5-1
abundance: NA

CDR3nt: TGTGCCAGCAGCTTGGTCTCCGTGGCCAAAAACATTCAGTACTTC
CDR3aa: CASSLVSVAKNIQYF
d_gene: NA
j_gene: TRBJ2-4
v_gene: TRBV5-6
abundance: NA

CDR3nt: TGTGCCAGCAGTTTATATGGGGGGCGTGGGGAGACCCAGTACTTC
CDR3aa: CASSLYGGRGETQYF
d_gene: NA
j_gene: TRBJ2-5
v_gene: TRBV27
abundance: NA

CDR3nt: TGTGCCATCAGTGAGACTAGCGGGGGGTCAGATACGCAGTATTTT
CDR3aa: CAISETSGGSDTQYF
d_gene: TRBD2
j_gene: TRBJ2-3
v_gene: TRBV10-3
abundance: NA

CDR3nt: TGTGCCAGCAGCTTATTCCACAATGAGCAGTTCTTC
CDR3aa: CASSLFHNEQFF
d_gene: NA
j_gene: TRBJ2-1
v_gene: TRBV5-6
abundance: few

CDR3nt: TGCGCCAGCAGCTTGACCGCTAGCGGGAACACAGATACGCAGTATTTT
CDR3aa: CASSLTASGNTDTQYF
d_gene: TRBD2
j_gene: TRBJ2-3
v_gene: TRBV5-1
abundance: many

CDR3nt: TGTGCCAGCAGCCAAGACCGGGTACACCCTTGGATAAATGAGCAGTACTTC
CDR3aa: CASSQDRVHPWINEQYF
d_gene: NA
j_gene: TRBJ2-7
v_gene: TRBV14
abundance: NA

CDR3nt: TGTGCCAGCAGTTGGCAGGGGACCCCTAATGAAAAACTGTTTTTT
CDR3aa: CASSWQGTPNEKLFF
d_gene: NA
j_gene: TRBJ1-4
v_gene: TRBV27
abundance: NA

CDR3nt: TGTGCCAGCAGCACAGGAGGGCATCAGCCCCAGCATTTT
CDR3aa: CASSTGGHQPQHF
d_gene: NA
j_gene: TRBJ1-5
v_gene: TRBV7-8
abundance: few

CDR3nt: TGTGCCAGCAGTTACAGTAGGGGTCCAGAGACCCAGTACTTC
CDR3aa: CASSYSRGPETQYF
d_gene: NA
j_gene: TRBJ2-5
v_gene: TRBV6-6
abundance: NA

CDR3nt: TGTGCCATCAGTGAGTCTAGTCGTCCATCTTACGAGCAGTACTTC
CDR3aa: CAISESSRPSYEQYF
d_gene: NA
j_gene: TRBJ2-7
v_gene: TRBV10-3
abundance: few

CDR3nt: TGTGCCAGCAGTTTATCGGGCGCTCCGGAAGATACGCAGTATTTT
CDR3aa: CASSLSGAPEDTQYF
d_gene: NA
j_gene: TRBJ2-3
v_gene: TRBV27
abundance: NA

CDR3nt: TGCAGTGCCCAGCGGGGGAACTACGAGCAGTACTTC
CDR3aa: CSAQRGNYEQYF
d_gene: TRBD2
j_gene: TRBJ2-7
v_gene: TRBV20-1
abundance: NA

CDR3nt: TGCAGTGCTCAACTAGCGGGGGGATGGGAGACCCAGTACTTC
CDR3aa: CSAQLAGGWETQYF
d_gene: TRBD2
j_gene: TRBJ2-5
v_gene: TRBV20-1
abundance: NA

CDR3nt: TGTGCCAGCAGCGACCGAACTTCCAGGGGGTTTGAAAAACTGTTTTTT
CDR3aa: CASSDRTSRGFEKLFF
d_gene: TRBD1
j_gene: TRBJ1-4
v_gene: TRBV7-9
abundance: few

CDR3nt: TGCGCCAGCAGCCCATCACGGGGACAGGGGAAAGGCTACACCTTC
CDR3aa: CASSPSRGQGKGYTF
d_gene: TRBD1
j_gene: TRBJ1-2
v_gene: TRBV4-1
abundance: NA

CDR3nt: TGTGCCAGCAGGCACAGCTTAGCCAAAAACATTCAGTACTTC
CDR3aa: CASRHSLAKNIQYF
d_gene: NA
j_gene: TRBJ2-4
v_gene: TRBV6-5
abundance: once

CDR3nt: TGTGCCAGCAGTTATGGCGGTGACTCCATTCAGTACTTC
CDR3aa: CASSYGGDSIQYF
d_gene: NA
j_gene: TRBJ2-4
v_gene: TRBV27
abundance: NA

CDR3nt: TGTGCCAGCAGCTTGCAGTACGGCGGGGAGCTGTTTTTT
CDR3aa: CASSLQYGGELFF
d_gene: NA
j_gene: TRBJ2-2
v_gene: TRBV13
abundance: NA

CDR3nt: TGCAGCGTTGAAGGGAAGGGGTATGAGCAGTTCTTC
CDR3aa: CSVEGKGYEQFF
d_gene: NA
j_gene: TRBJ2-1
v_gene: TRBV29-1
abundance: NA

CDR3nt: TGTGCCAGCAGCCAAGCATTACGGGAGGAAAAACTGTTTTTT
CDR3aa: CASSQALREEKLFF
d_gene: NA
j_gene: TRBJ1-4
v_gene: TRBV3-1
abundance: NA

CDR3nt: TGCAGCGTTGAAGATCAGAGTTGGCACCAAGAGACCCAGTACTTC
CDR3aa: CSVEDQSWHQETQYF
d_gene: NA
j_gene: TRBJ2-5
v_gene: TRBV29-1
abundance: NA

CDR3nt: TGCAGCGTTGAAAGGTTCTCTGGGGCCAACGTCCTGACTTTC
CDR3aa: CSVERFSGANVLTF
d_gene: NA
j_gene: TRBJ2-6
v_gene: TRBV29-1
abundance: NA

CDR3nt: TGTGCCAGCAGTACGCGGACATTCTATGGCTACACCTTC
CDR3aa: CASSTRTFYGYTF
d_gene: NA
j_gene: TRBJ1-2
v_gene: TRBV6-2/TRBV6-3
abundance: NA

CDR3nt: TGCAGTGCTAGGAGGGGACAGGGGCTCTATGGCTACACCTTC
CDR3aa: CSARRGQGLYGYTF
d_gene: TRBD1
j_gene: TRBJ1-2
v_gene: TRBV20-1
abundance: NA

CDR3nt: TGCAGTGCTAGCCGGAGGACTAGCGGAACCGATGAGCAGTTCTTC
CDR3aa: CSASRRTSGTDEQFF
d_gene: TRBD2
j_gene: TRBJ2-1
v_gene: TRBV20-1
abundance: many

CDR3nt: TGTGCCAGCAGCTTAGACGCCTCGGGGGGCTATGGCTACACCTTC
CDR3aa: CASSLDASGGYGYTF
d_gene: NA
j_gene: TRBJ1-2
v_gene: TRBV7-2
abundance: NA

CDR3nt: TGTGCCAGCAAACCCAAGTGGAGGGGAGGCGGGCTCTACAATGAGCAGTTCTTC
CDR3aa: CASKPKWRGGGLYNEQFF
d_gene: NA
j_gene: TRBJ2-1
v_gene: TRBV11-2
abundance: NA

CDR3nt: TGCAGTGCTAGTCCCCTAGCGGGGCTTAGCTCCTACAATGAGCAGTTCTTC
CDR3aa: CSASPLAGLSSYNEQFF
d_gene: TRBD2
j_gene: TRBJ2-1
v_gene: TRBV20-1
abundance: NA

CDR3nt: TGCAGTGCTAGAGAGGGGCGTCTCCAAGAGACCCAGTACTTC
CDR3aa: CSAREGRLQETQYF
d_gene: NA
j_gene: TRBJ2-5
v_gene: TRBV20-1
abundance: NA

CDR3nt: TGTGCCAGCAGCCGCGTAACAGATTCCTACGAGCAGTACTTC
CDR3aa: CASSRVTDSYEQYF
d_gene: NA
j_gene: TRBJ2-7
v_gene: TRBV6-5
abundance: NA

CDR3nt: TGTGCCAGCAGAGAACAGTTTAGTTCCGGTTTGGCTGAAGCTTTCTTT
CDR3aa: CASREQFSSGLAEAFF
d_gene: NA
j_gene: TRBJ1-1
v_gene: TRBV6-6
abundance: NA

CDR3nt: TGTGCCAGCAGTGGCGGGACTAGCCCACCGGGTGAGCAGTACTTC
CDR3aa: CASSGGTSPPGEQYF
d_gene: TRBD2
j_gene: TRBJ2-5
v_gene: TRBV6-2/TRBV6-3
abundance: NA

CDR3nt: TGCAGTGCTAGCCGCCGGGCAGGCCTTAGGGGCAATCAGCCCCAGCATTTT
CDR3aa: CSASRRAGLRGNQPQHF
d_gene: NA
j_gene: TRBJ1-5
v_gene: TRBV20-1
abundance: once

CDR3nt: TGTGCCAGCAGCCAAGAAGGGGGTACGGCTCCAGGTACAGATACGCAGTATTTT
CDR3aa: CASSQEGGTAPGTDTQYF
d_gene: NA
j_gene: TRBJ2-3
v_gene: TRBV4-2
abundance: once

CDR3nt: TGTGCCAGCAGCCCAGGGAGGAACTATGGCTACACCTTC
CDR3aa: CASSPGRNYGYTF
d_gene: NA
j_gene: TRBJ1-2
v_gene: TRBV12-3/TRBV12-4
abundance: many

CDR3nt: TGTGCCACCAGCGGGGGCCTAAACTATGGCTACACCTTC
CDR3aa: CATSGGLNYGYTF
d_gene: NA
j_gene: TRBJ1-2
v_gene: TRBV15
abundance: few

CDR3nt: TGTGCCAGCAGCGTAGGAGCTACTGAGCAGTTCTTC
CDR3aa: CASSVGATEQFF
d_gene: NA
j_gene: TRBJ2-1
v_gene: TRBV9
abundance: NA

CDR3nt: TGTGCCAGCAGCCGTCGGGACAAACCCTACGAGCAGTACTTC
CDR3aa: CASSRRDKPYEQYF
d_gene: NA
j_gene: TRBJ2-7
v_gene: TRBV7-9
abundance: once

CDR3nt: TGTGCCAGCAGCTCTCAGGGGGCGGACGTCTATGGCTACACCTTC
CDR3aa: CASSSQGADVYGYTF
d_gene: TRBD1
j_gene: TRBJ1-2
v_gene: TRBV5-4
abundance: NA

CDR3nt: TGTGCCAGCACCGCCGGGACTAGCTCCTACAATGAGCAGTTCTTC
CDR3aa: CASTAGTSSYNEQFF
d_gene: TRBD2
j_gene: TRBJ2-1
v_gene: TRBV6-5
abundance: NA

CDR3nt: TGCGCCAGCAGCAAGGGAGAGACCCAGTACTTC
CDR3aa: CASSKGETQYF
d_gene: NA
j_gene: TRBJ2-5
v_gene: TRBV5-1
abundance: NA

CDR3nt: TGCACCGGGAGCGCGGGCACAGATACGCAGTATTTT
CDR3aa: CTGSAGTDTQYF
d_gene: NA
j_gene: TRBJ2-3
v_gene: TRBV20-1
abundance: NA

CDR3nt: TGTGCCAGCAGTTTAGGGCTCGGGACACCCCTCCACTTT
CDR3aa: CASSLGLGTPLHF
d_gene: NA
j_gene: TRBJ1-6
v_gene: TRBV28
abundance: NA

CDR3nt: TGTGCCAGCAGATTGGCCCCCTCCACTGGCTATGGCTACACCTTC
CDR3aa: CASRLAPSTGYGYTF
d_gene: NA
j_gene: TRBJ1-2
v_gene: TRBV7-9
abundance: NA

CDR3nt: TGTGCCAGCAGTGGGGGGTGGGCCGGGGAGCTGTTTTTT
CDR3aa: CASSGGWAGELFF
d_gene: NA
j_gene: TRBJ2-2
v_gene: TRBV2
abundance: NA

CDR3nt: TGTGCCAGCAGCGCGTCATATGGCTACACCTTC
CDR3aa: CASSASYGYTF
d_gene: NA
j_gene: TRBJ1-2
v_gene: TRBV9
abundance: NA

CDR3nt: TGCAGCGGAGGACAGGTCGAGGGGACCCAGTACTTC
CDR3aa: CSGGQVEGTQYF
d_gene: TRBD1
j_gene: TRBJ2-5
v_gene: TRBV29-1
abundance: few

CDR3nt: TGTGCCAGCAGCTTAGAAAGGGGGCGAGGCGAGCAGTACTTC
CDR3aa: CASSLERGRGEQYF
d_gene: TRBD1
j_gene: TRBJ2-7
v_gene: TRBV11-2
abundance: NA

CDR3nt: TGTGCCAGCAGCGTCTCCGCGGGGGCTTCCTACGAGCAGTACTTC
CDR3aa: CASSVSAGASYEQYF
d_gene: NA
j_gene: TRBJ2-7
v_gene: TRBV9
abundance: NA

CDR3nt: TGTGCCAGCAGCCAAGTGGGGGCGGGGGATGAGCAGTTCTTC
CDR3aa: CASSQVGAGDEQFF
d_gene: NA
j_gene: TRBJ2-1
v_gene: TRBV4-2
abundance: few

CDR3nt: TGTGCCAGCAGCGCTTGGGGGGAAAGCACCGGGGAGCTGTTTTTT
CDR3aa: CASSAWGESTGELFF
d_gene: NA
j_gene: TRBJ2-2
v_gene: TRBV7-9
abundance: NA